This T cell receptor (beta chain) was captured by sequencing in a study of CD8 T cells in ankylosing spondylitis. TCRdb re-called the 5' RACE reads with MiXCR, one entry per CDR3 protein. Here the sample spans 250,000 or so distinct CDR3 sequences, roughly 18% being singletons. This clonotype occurred many times. Germline V CDR1 and CDR2: SGDLS, YYNGEE. The CDR3 runs 13 residues. V was clipped by 2 bases and J by 4 bases, with 6 bases between them. Sequencing used blood, either unsorted or a sorted T cell fraction (not recorded which). This TCR was sampled from a male donor with ankylosing spondylitis or in good health (not recorded which). This chain uses TRBV9 with TRBJ2-2; no reliable D call. The CDR3 here is CASSVFGTGELFF. The CDR3 DNA sequence: TGTGCCAGCAGCGTGTTCGGCACCGGGGAGCTGTTTTTT.